The source of this TCR beta chain is a study of blood T cell repertoires in COVID-19. Study overall: The samples span acute and convalescent COVID-19 from the United States, Italy and Spain. Sources were T cells, B-cell-depleted T cells, or PBMCs; the material itself was cDNA or gDNA.

The V gene lost 0 bases and the J gene lost 3 bases, with 13 bases spanning the gap. CDR3 length: 16 amino acids. Per the authors' pipeline: Reference gene primers were amplified, and this amplification served to estimate nucleated cell counts. Method: immunoSEQ multiplex PCR; TCRdb's copy keeps in-frame clones and lacks some. V and J calls and clone size are those listed in that table; D and trimming were worked out from the DNA. The table shows under 250,000 clones, with around 81% occurring only once. Sequenced sample: peripheral blood. V usage is TRBV5-3 and J usage is TRBJ2-1; unclear D gene. TRBV5-3 falls under the ORF class, with uncertain function. This receptor was taken from a young man who had recovered from COVID-19. The CDR3 spells CARSLVEPALYNEQFF. The CDR3 nucleotides read TGTGCCAGAAGCTTGGTTGAGCCCGCCCTCTACAATGAGCAGTTCTTC.